Sequencing of this T cell receptor beta chain was carried out in a study of T-cell memory formation after mild COVID-19. Background on the study: Across donors, TCR clusters were largely donor specific.

CDR3 length equals 14 residues. Germline values: CDR1 SEHNR, CDR2 FQNEAQ (reference sequence). The trim removed 3 bases at V and 7 bases at J, leaving 9 bases unmatched. Study findings and constraints: Confirmation of SARS-CoV-2 specificity was lacking for second-wave clones peaking day 37. The pre-infection memory compartment contained some responding clones, suggesting cross-reactive memory joined.

This clonotype turned up a few times. As yet, its antigen is unknown. Constant-segment-primed 5'RACE gave TCR alpha and TCR beta cDNA libraries with sample barcodes and UMIs. Each CDR3 protein is one row after TCRdb ran MiXCR on the 5' RACE reads. Altogether about 470,000 distinct CDR3 sequences are present, around a sixth being singletons, with the ten largest covering more than 9%. Sample: PBMCs or a T cell subset sorted from them (not recorded which). V usage is TRBV7-9 and J usage is TRBJ2-7; 7 bases agree with TRBD1. The receptor was derived from an adult woman who had mild COVID-19 (a few samples of this study predate the infection). Cell type and time point are not known. CDR3 residues: CASSFGKGAREQYF. The CDR3 DNA reads TGTGCCAGCAGCTTCGGAAAGGGGGCGAGGGAGCAGTACTTC.